Below, 32 T cell receptor beta chains from the same sample are listed, as sequenced in a study of blood T cell repertoires in COVID-19 (dated by TCRdb to the early 2020s). The library was produced with the immunoSEQ multiplex PCR assay. TCRdb provides this immuneACCESS table in a form limited to in-frame rearrangements. Some clones are lacking; in checked studies, under half of them reflect an unresolved V gene, and why the rest are absent is not known. The sample profile shows about 190,000 clones; about three quarters of them were found once. Together, the top ten hold around 2.8% of the sample. Sequencing was carried out using peripheral blood. These receptors were collected from a woman aged 80 or over with active or convalescent COVID-19.

This chain connects TRBV7-7 to TRBJ2-3, with a possible D match to TRBD1 (6 bases). With 5 bases removed from V and 2 bases from J, the gap between germline ends came to 14 bases. This CDR3 has 15 amino acids. The V gene's germline CDR1 is SSHAT and CDR2 FNYEAQ (reference sequence). The CDR3 is CASSQGQGPTDTQYF. For the CDR3, the DNA is TGTGCCAGCAGCCAGGGGCAGGGTCCCACAGATACGCAGTATTTT.

The V and J genes are TRBV4-3 and TRBJ1-6; a possible D gene is TRBD1 (5 bases). The CDR3 spans 14 residues. Germline V gives CDR1 LGHNA, CDR2 YSLEER. The V end lost 5 bases, the J end lost 5 bases, and 10 bases lay between the germline ends. The CDR3 DNA is TGCGCCAGCAGCAGGACACCAAATAATTCACCCCTCCACTTT. The encoded protein is CASSRTPNNSPLHF.

CDR3 DNA: TGTGCCAGCAGCTCGACAGCTTCAACTAATGAAAAACTGTTTTTT. Amino acid sequence: CASSSTASTNEKLFF. This sequence joins TRBV7-9 and TRBJ1-4; tentative D call: TRBD1 (5 bases). Germline loops: CDR1 SEHNR, CDR2 FQNEAQ (reference sequence). The CDR3 totals 15 residues. V lost 4 bases and J lost 0, with 9 bases in between.

The chain carries TRBV24-1 and TRBJ2-1; D perhaps matches TRBD1 (6 bases). Between the trimmed V and J ends, which lost 4 bases and 12 bases, there was a span of 12 bases. Germline CDR1 and CDR2: KGHDR and SFDVKD. The CDR3 runs to 12 residues. The DNA of the CDR3 is TGTGCCACCAGTGACCGTCGAGGGGGGCAGTTCTTC. This encodes CATSDRRGGQFF.

V and J are TRBV6-1 and TRBJ2-3; D possibly corresponds to TRBD1 (5 bases). Germline CDR1 reads MNHNS; CDR2 reads SASEGT. CDR3 length equals 16 residues. With 1 base removed from V and 5 bases from J, the gap between germline ends came to 16 bases. The CDR3 sequence: CASSEVYRSVVDTQYF. Written as DNA, the CDR3 is TGTGCCAGCAGTGAAGTTTACAGGAGCGTTGTAGATACGCAGTATTTT.

The chain joins TRBV7-9 to TRBJ1-1; D perhaps matches TRBD1 (5 bases). The length of the CDR3 is 13 residues. V was cut by 4 bases and J by 10 bases, with 16 bases left in between. CDR1 and CDR2 from the germline V gene are SEHNR and FQNEAQ (reference sequence). The CDR3 sequence is CASSSGVGGRAFF. The CDR3 bases are TGTGCCAGCAGCTCGGGGGTAGGTGGGAGAGCTTTCTTT.

This chain links TRBV5-1 with TRBJ1-1; no clear D. Germline V gene data show CDR1 as SGHRS and CDR2 as YFSETQ. The CDR3 is 12 residues long. V dropped 4 bases and J dropped 9 bases, with 13 bases sitting between them. CDR3 nucleotide sequence: TGCGCCAGCAGCGGCTCAGGTTCTCAAGCTTTCTTT. Protein product: CASSGSGSQAFF.

About this clone itself: The sample holds other DNA sequences that translate to the same CDR3. The V call is TRBV5-1, the J call TRBJ2-1, with TRBD2 matching 8 bases. This CDR3 spans 16 amino acids. The germline gives CDR1 SGHRS, CDR2 YFSETQ. Unmatched junction bases numbered 6, after V lost 0 bases and J lost 4 bases. The CDR3 region has the DNA TGCGCCAGCAGCTTGGTCCCCAGCGGGGGATACAATGAGCAGTTCTTC. Residues: CASSLVPSGGYNEQFF.

This clone was seen a single time. The chain employs TRBV7-3 and TRBJ2-1, with D maybe TRBD2 (6 bases). The V gene's germline CDR1 is SGHTA and CDR2 FQGTGA. This CDR3 is 15 amino acids long. Trimming took off 2 bases at V and 8 bases at J, with 16 bases between the two ends. In nucleotides, the CDR3 is TGTGCCAGCAGCTTAGACGGGGGTGGCGGGGATGAGCAGTTCTTC. Encoded protein: CASSLDGGGGDEQFF.

The chain has TRBV5-6 and TRBJ2-3; D unclear. CDR3 length: 14 amino acids. The germline CDR1 and CDR2 sequences are SGHDT and YYEEEE. Trimming cost V 4 bases and J 1 base, with 10 bases left between them. CDR3 region: CASSLLAGTDTQYF. In DNA, the CDR3 is TGTGCCAGCAGCCTCTTGGCTGGCACAGATACGCAGTATTTT.

Written as DNA, the CDR3 is TGCAGTGCTAGTCGGGGGGGGCCGAACACCGGGGAGCTGTTTTTT. Its protein is CSASRGGPNTGELFF. V is TRBV20-1 and J is TRBJ2-2, with 8 bases fitting TRBD2. J was trimmed by 0 bases and V by 3 bases; bases with no gene match: 3. Germline V CDR1 and CDR2: DFQATT, SNEGSKA (reference sequence). The CDR3 contains 15 residues.

The chain combines TRBV4-2 with TRBJ1-2; D might be TRBD1 (5 bases). V lost 4 bases, J lost 8 bases, and 14 bases lay in between. CDR1 LGHNA and CDR2 YNFKEQ come from the germline V gene. There are 13 residues in the CDR3. CDR3 residues: CASSRGGEGGYTF. In DNA, the CDR3 is TGTGCCAGCAGCCGAGGAGGGGAGGGCGGCTACACCTTC.

This chain uses TRBV5-1 with TRBJ2-7; D is perhaps TRBD2 (5 bases). Deletions cut 0 bases from V and 1 base from J, with 14 bases between. The CDR3 extends over 16 amino acids. Per germline, CDR1 SGHRS and CDR2 YFSETQ. This CDR3 is CASSLARGLGSYEQYF. As DNA, the CDR3 is TGCGCCAGCAGCTTGGCTCGGGGATTGGGTTCCTACGAGCAGTACTTC.

V and J are TRBV7-9 and TRBJ2-7, with 7 bases aligning to TRBD1. Germline CDR1 and CDR2: SEHNR and FQNEAQ (reference sequence). This CDR3 comprises 16 residues. J lost 5 bases, V lost 1 base, and 11 bases had no gene match. CDR3 coding DNA: TGTGCCAGCAGCTTAGGGGCGGGCAGGGGGAAGAACGAGCAGTACTTC. It translates to CASSLGAGRGKNEQYF. The whole variable domain, filled in from reference TRBV7-9 and TRBJ2-7, reads DTGVSQNPRHKITKRGQNVTFRCDPISEHNRLYWYRQTLGQGPEFLTYFQNEAQLEKSRLLSDRFSAERPKGSFSTLEIQRTEQGDSAMYLCASSLGAGRGKNEQYFGPGTRLTVT.

The chain combines TRBV6-1 with TRBJ1-5; tentative D call: TRBD1 (6 bases). V was clipped by 4 bases and J by 6 bases, with 19 bases between them. The CDR3 length is 16 residues. Germline CDR1 reads MNHNS; CDR2 reads SASEGT. CDR3 in DNA: TGTGCCAGCAGTGCCACGGCAGGGGTTGCCTTTCAGCCCCAGCATTTT. Its protein product is CASSATAGVAFQPQHF.

This clone was picked up one time. The CDR3 coding sequence is TGCGCCAGCAGCCAAATAGGGACTAGGGCGTCGGATACGCAGTATTTT. As protein: CASSQIGTRASDTQYF. This rearrangement joins TRBV5-1 to TRBJ2-3; 8 bases align to TRBD2. Germline CDR1 SGHRS, CDR2 YFSETQ. V shed 4 bases and J 6 bases; nucleotides not matched to a gene: 13. The CDR3 is 16 amino acids.

The J gene is TRBJ2-7, the V gene TRBV28; D might be TRBD1 (6 bases). The CDR3 runs to 14 residues. Trimming left V 3 bases short and J 6 bases short, with 15 bases between. From germline, CDR1 is MDHEN and CDR2 SYDVKM. CDR3 residues: CASSLNQGTGEQYF. The CDR3 bases are TGTGCCAGCAGTTTGAACCAGGGGACCGGCGAGCAGTACTTC.

The chain couples TRBV5-6 to TRBJ2-1; the D gene is possibly TRBD2 (7 bases). V dropped 6 bases and J dropped 5 bases, with 12 bases sitting between them. CDR3 length: 13 residues. Germline assignment: CDR1 SGHDT and CDR2 YYEEEE. CDR3 in amino acids: CASIRGTNNEQFF. The DNA of the CDR3 is TGTGCCAGCATAAGGGGGACTAACAATGAGCAGTTCTTC.

The chain uses TRBV19 and TRBJ2-1; 9 bases match TRBD2. The trim removed 7 bases at V and 7 bases at J, leaving 14 bases unmatched. The CDR3 totals 16 residues. CDR1 and CDR2 (germline): LNHDA, SQIVND (reference sequence). Here the CDR3 reads CASTPTSGAPGNEQFF. In DNA, the CDR3 is TGTGCCAGTACCCCGACTAGCGGTGCTCCTGGGAATGAGCAGTTCTTC.

This clone was counted between two and nine times. The chain recombines TRBV5-1 with TRBJ1-1, with D unclear. The V gene lost 4 bases and the J gene lost 1 base, with 11 bases spanning the gap. The CDR3 runs 14 residues. Germline V gene sequence: CDR1 SGHRS, CDR2 YFSETQ. The CDR3 protein is CASSPSRQNTEAFF. The CDR3 DNA reads TGCGCCAGCAGCCCTAGCCGGCAGAACACTGAAGCTTTCTTT.

This clone was picked up one time. The CDR3 sequence is CASSSATGGGYGYTF. As DNA, the CDR3 is TGCGCCAGCAGCTCCGCCACAGGGGGAGGCTATGGCTACACCTTC. This chain connects TRBV5-1 to TRBJ1-2; 8 bases map to TRBD1. The CDR3 has 15 residues. Looked up from germline, CDR1 is SGHRS and CDR2 is YFSETQ. Trimming cost V 3 bases and J 4 bases; bases outside gene matches: 8.

The J gene is TRBJ1-2, the V gene TRBV18, with D tentatively TRBD1 (5 bases). The CDR3 extends over 16 amino acids. Per germline, CDR1 KGHSH and CDR2 LQKENI. Trimming took off 4 bases at V and 4 bases at J, with 19 bases between the two ends. CDR3 coding DNA: TGTGCCAGCTCACGAAACCAGGGTTATAGACTCTATGGCTACACCTTC. It codes for CASSRNQGYRLYGYTF. The full variable domain, with the rest looked up from reference TRBV18 and TRBJ1-2, is NAGVMQNPRHLVRRRGQEARLRCSPMKGHSHVYWYRQLPEEGLKFMVYLQKENIIDESGMPKERFSAEFPKEGPSILRIQQVVRGDSAAYFCASSRNQGYRLYGYTFGSGTRLTVV.

The chain couples TRBV18 to TRBJ1-2; 9 bases agree with TRBD1. With V trimmed by 6 bases and J by 6 bases, 5 bases remained unmatched. CDR3 length equals 13 residues. The germline gives CDR1 KGHSH, CDR2 LQKENI. CDR3: CASSRDREDGYTF. The CDR3, as DNA: TGTGCCAGCTCCCGGGACAGGGAGGATGGCTACACCTTC.

This sequence joins TRBV4-1 and TRBJ1-5, with D uncertain. The CDR3 covers 16 residues. V lost 1 base and J lost 0, with 10 bases in between. Looked up from germline, CDR1 is MGHRA and CDR2 is YSYEKL. The CDR3 nucleotides are TGCGCCAGCAGCCAAGGCCAGGCCCTTAGCAATCAGCCCCAGCATTTT. Residues: CASSQGQALSNQPQHF.

This clone was observed at least ten times. V usage is TRBV10-3 and J usage is TRBJ2-7, with TRBD1 as a possible D gene (5 bases). V lost 8 bases, J lost 4 bases, and 9 bases lay in between. The CDR3 consists of 11 residues. Germline CDR1 and CDR2: ENHRY and SYGVKD. CDR3 DNA sequence: TGTGCCATCGGGTCAGGGTACGAGCAGTACTTC. It is translated as CAIGSGYEQYF.

The chain combines TRBV6-6 with TRBJ1-6; tentatively, D is TRBD1 (5 bases). The CDR3 consists of 13 residues. Trimming took off 11 bases at V and 6 bases at J, with 14 bases between the two ends. Per the germline V gene, CDR1 is MNHNY and CDR2 is SVGAGI (reference sequence). In DNA form, the CDR3 reads TGTGCCGGGGGGACGGAGGGTAATTCACCCCTCCACTTT. Its translation is CAGGTEGNSPLHF.

The gene calls are TRBV2 and TRBJ2-5; 7 bases agree with TRBD2. CDR1 and CDR2 from the germline V gene are SNHLY and FYNNEI. V shed 5 bases, J shed 7 bases, and the junction held 7 bases outside the gene matches. This CDR3 region has 13 residues. The CDR3 sequence: CASSPRLAGTQYF. The CDR3 region has the DNA TGTGCCAGCAGTCCTAGACTAGCTGGGACCCAGTACTTC. The variable domain in full, completed from reference TRBV2 and TRBJ2-5, reads EPEVTQTPSHQVTQMGQEVILRCVPISNHLYFYWYRQILGQKVEFLVSFYNNEISEKSEIFDDQFSVERPDGSNFTLKIRSTKLEDSAMYFCASSPRLAGTQYFGPGTRLLVL.

The V and J genes are TRBV29-1 and TRBJ1-6; 9 bases map to TRBD1. Germline values: CDR1 SQVTM, CDR2 ANQGSEA. This CDR3 contains 13 residues. V lost 6 bases, J lost 10 bases, and 7 bases stayed unmatched. The CDR3 here is CSVSTGGGSPLHF. CDR3 sequence (DNA): TGCAGCGTCTCGACAGGGGGTGGCTCACCCCTCCACTTT.

This clone was detected ten times or more. The chain combines TRBV7-9 with TRBJ1-1; D is unclear. Trimming took off 2 bases at V and 3 bases at J, with 4 bases between the two ends. Germline V gives CDR1 SEHNR, CDR2 FQNEAQ (reference sequence). This CDR3 region has 12 residues. CDR3 bases: TGTGCCAGCAGCTTATCAGACACTGAAGCTTTCTTT. It specifies CASSLSDTEAFF.

The chain couples TRBV5-1 to TRBJ1-2; D not resolved. Germline CDR1 SGHRS, CDR2 YFSETQ. The CDR3 runs to 13 residues. V was shortened by 0 bases and J by 6 bases, with 9 bases between the two germline ends. CDR3 bases: TGCGCCAGCAGCTTGGGAGGGTTCGATGGCTACACCTTC. Residues: CASSLGGFDGYTF.

The chain has TRBV9 and TRBJ2-1; TRBD2 matches at 16 bases. The V and J ends lost 4 bases and 9 bases, in that order; junction bases with no gene match: 4. The CDR3 runs 15 residues. Germline V gene data show CDR1 as SGDLS and CDR2 as YYNGEE. The CDR3 DNA follows: TGTGCCAGCAGCCCAGGGACTAGCGGGGGGGGTGAGCAGTTCTTC. Translation: CASSPGTSGGGEQFF. The full variable domain, in which reference TRBV9 and TRBJ2-1 provide the parts outside the CDR3, is DSGVTQTPKHLITATGQRVTLRCSPRSGDLSVYWYQQSLDQGLQFLIQYYNGEERAKGNILERFSAQQFPDLHSELNLSSLELGDSALYFCASSPGTSGGGEQFFGPGTRLTVL.

The rearrangement links TRBV28 to TRBJ1-2; 8 nucleotides align to TRBD1. The CDR3 totals 15 residues. The V gene's germline CDR1 is MDHEN and CDR2 SYDVKM. V lost 3 bases, J lost 4 bases, and 7 bases stayed unmatched. This CDR3 reads CASSLSGGSLYGYTF. The CDR3 DNA follows: TGTGCCAGCAGTTTGTCAGGGGGCTCCCTCTATGGCTACACCTTC.